What follows are 31 T cell receptor beta chains derived from one specimen sequenced in a study of shared clonotypes between healthy human individuals. Data came from immunoSEQ multiplex PCR; TCRdb stores just in-frame clones and leaves some out. Of around 2,100,000 clones detected, about 95% appear once; the ten largest clones hold under 1.5%. As defined, naive CD8 cells were CD45RO-negative and positively selected for CCR7, with terminally differentiated effector memory CD45RA+ cells excluded. Sample: naive CD8+ T cells sorted from blood. All receptors derive from a man between 18 and 35 years old in good health.

Concerning this clone: Within the sample, other DNA sequences also encode this same CDR3. This chain links TRBV27 with TRBJ2-5; TRBD2 matches 7 bases. The V segment lost 0 bases and the J segment 1 base; nucleotides outside the gene matches: 2. Per germline, CDR1 MNHEY and CDR2 SMNVEV (reference sequence). The CDR3 runs to 15 residues. CDR3 sequence: CASSLSASGQETQYF. The DNA for the CDR3 is TGTGCCAGCAGTTTATCGGCTAGCGGCCAAGAGACCCAGTACTTC.

This rearrangement joins TRBV27 to TRBJ2-7; 12 bases align to TRBD2. Germline CDR1 and CDR2: MNHEY and SMNVEV (reference sequence). This CDR3 is built from 17 residues. J gave up 2 bases and V 7 bases, and 12 bases lay outside the gene matches. CDR3 bases: TGTGCCAGCATCATGGGACTAGCGGGTCGGGTTACCTACGAGCAGTACTTC. Encoded protein: CASIMGLAGRVTYEQYF.

CDR3 region: CSVVTSANTGELFF. As DNA, the CDR3 is TGCAGCGTTGTTACTAGCGCGAACACCGGGGAGCTGTTTTTT. The chain has TRBV29-1 and TRBJ2-2, with TRBD2 matching 7 bases. The CDR3 is 14 residues long. Germline CDR1 SQVTM, CDR2 ANQGSEA. Trimming cost V 4 bases and J 0 bases; bases outside gene matches: 2.

The chain has TRBV9 and TRBJ1-2; a weak D match, TRBD1 (5 bases). Looked up from germline, CDR1 is SGDLS and CDR2 is YYNGEE. There are 11 residues in the CDR3. V lost 7 bases and J 7 bases, leaving 11 bases between the germline ends. DNA of the CDR3: TGTGCCAGCGCGGGGCAGGGTGGCTACACCTTC. Its translation is CASAGQGGYTF.

V is TRBV9 and J is TRBJ2-5; 8 positions match TRBD1. The V gene end was trimmed by 2 bases and the J gene end by 3 bases; junction bases not matched to a gene: 9. CDR3 length: 16 amino acids. Germline CDR1 reads SGDLS; CDR2 reads YYNGEE. The DNA of the CDR3 is TGTGCCAGCAGCGTTTCGGGGACAGGAGGCGAAGAGACCCAGTACTTC. Translating it yields CASSVSGTGGEETQYF.

The chain is built from TRBV6-1 and TRBJ2-7; D is possibly TRBD1 (6 bases). Per the germline V gene, CDR1 is MNHNS and CDR2 is SASEGT. Deletions cut 4 bases from V and 3 bases from J, with 13 bases between. The CDR3 sequence is 14 residues long. The CDR3 loop is CASSGRDTYYEQYF. The DNA for the CDR3 is TGTGCCAGCAGTGGCCGGGACACCTACTACGAGCAGTACTTC.

The chain joins TRBV13 to TRBJ2-1; no reliable D call. The CDR3 has 13 residues. The V end lost 4 bases, the J end lost 10 bases, and 14 bases lay between the germline ends. Germline-derived CDR1 and CDR2 are PRHDT and FYEKMQ (reference sequence). The CDR3 region is CASSSPDAGEQFF. CDR3 DNA sequence: TGTGCCAGCAGCTCCCCGGACGCCGGGGAGCAGTTCTTC.

The chain has TRBV7-9 and TRBJ2-7; TRBD1 matches at 7 bases. Losses at the gene ends were 5 bases for V and 3 bases for J; bases not matched to a gene: 4. This CDR3 contains 13 residues. Germline CDR1 is SEHNR and CDR2 is FQNEAQ (reference sequence). CDR3 sequence: CASSRQGHYEQYF. CDR3 DNA: TGTGCCAGCAGCCGACAGGGCCACTACGAGCAGTACTTC. Drawing the rest from reference TRBV7-9 and TRBJ2-7, the complete variable domain is DTGVSQNPRHKITKRGQNVTFRCDPISEHNRLYWYRQTLGQGPEFLTYFQNEAQLEKSRLLSDRFSAERPKGSFSTLEIQRTEQGDSAMYLCASSRQGHYEQYFGPGTRLTVT.

This chain connects TRBV10-2 to TRBJ2-3, with D unresolved. CDR1 and CDR2 (germline): WSHSY, SAAADI. The CDR3 has 16 amino acids. The V end was cut by 2 bases, the J end by 3 bases, with 15 bases between. The CDR3 DNA reads as TGCGCCAGCAGTGAGGTTAGGGATTCTTGGACAGATACGCAGTATTTT. Translating gives CASSEVRDSWTDTQYF.

This chain joins TRBV27 and TRBJ2-3, with 9 positions matching TRBD2. This CDR3 is built from 16 residues. Germline lookup yields CDR1 MNHEY and CDR2 SMNVEV (reference sequence). V lost 4 bases to trimming and J lost 3 bases; unmatched junction nucleotides: 8. CDR3 sequence: CASSSLREGGTDTQYF. DNA for the CDR3: TGTGCCAGCAGTTCCCTGCGGGAGGGCGGGACAGATACGCAGTATTTT.

The CDR3 DNA reads TGTGCCAGCAGTTACTCTGAGGGGGTGGAGACCCAGTACTTC. Encoded protein: CASSYSEGVETQYF. The V call is TRBV6-6, the J call TRBJ2-5; D is possibly TRBD1 (6 bases). The CDR3 sequence is 14 residues long. The V end lost 0 bases, the J end lost 5 bases, and 10 bases lay between the germline ends. CDR1 is MNHNY, CDR2 SVGAGI, per germline (reference sequence).

The J gene is TRBJ2-5, the V gene TRBV4-1; no reliable D call. Per germline, CDR1 MGHRA and CDR2 YSYEKL. The V and J ends lost 3 bases and 3 bases respectively, with 8 bases between them. This CDR3 is 13 amino acids long. This CDR3 reads CASSQTSEETQYF. For the CDR3, the DNA is TGCGCCAGCAGCCAGACGAGTGAAGAGACCCAGTACTTC.

The gene calls are TRBV9 and TRBJ2-7; TRBD1 aligns across 8 bases. The junction had 9 bases not matched to a gene; V was cut back by 0 bases and J by 7 bases. In germline, CDR1 is SGDLS, CDR2 YYNGEE. The CDR3 covers 15 residues. The CDR3 loop is CASSVAGQGVEEQYF. In DNA, the CDR3 is TGTGCCAGCAGCGTAGCCGGACAGGGCGTAGAGGAGCAGTACTTC.

This chain links TRBV7-9 with TRBJ1-2; no reliable D call. The CDR3 contains 14 residues. Trimming removed 4 bases from V and 3 bases from J, with 12 bases in between. The germline gives CDR1 SEHNR, CDR2 FQNEAQ (reference sequence). The CDR3: CASSSTLTDYGYTF. DNA for the CDR3: TGTGCCAGCAGCTCGACACTAACCGACTATGGCTACACCTTC.

This rearrangement joins TRBV18 to TRBJ1-5, with D unresolved. The CDR3 totals 16 residues. V was trimmed by 4 bases and J by 4 bases, leaving 17 bases between them. In germline, CDR1 is KGHSH, CDR2 LQKENI. CDR3 sequence reads: CASSLSPDGWNQPQHF. The DNA of the CDR3 is TGTGCCAGCTCACTCTCCCCCGACGGATGGAATCAGCCCCAGCATTTT.

The chain combines TRBV6-6 with TRBJ2-1; D is undetermined. Germline V lookup: CDR1 MNHNY, CDR2 SVGAGI (reference sequence). The germline V and J ends were trimmed by 2 bases and 5 bases, with 10 bases remaining between them. The CDR3 has 14 amino acids. The CDR3 reads CASSYAADNNEQFF. Written as DNA, the CDR3 is TGTGCCAGCAGTTACGCGGCAGACAACAATGAGCAGTTCTTC.

This sequence joins TRBV6-6 and TRBJ2-1; D call uncertain. This CDR3 has 12 residues. Germline V lookup: CDR1 MNHNY, CDR2 SVGAGI (reference sequence). The V and J ends lost 5 bases and 8 bases respectively, with 10 bases between them. In DNA form, the CDR3 reads TGTGCCAGCAGTGACTGGGCCGATGAGCAGTTCTTC. Its translation is CASSDWADEQFF.

A word on this clone: Other DNA variants within this sample encode the same CDR3. The chain recombines TRBV11-2 with TRBJ2-5; the match to TRBD2 covers 10 bases. Trimming at V came to 5 bases and at J to 5 bases, leaving 8 bases not matched to a gene. CDR1 is SGHAT, CDR2 FQNNGV, per germline. The CDR3 loop spans 15 amino acids. Here the CDR3 reads CASSLLAGVGETQYF. For the CDR3, the DNA is TGTGCCAGCAGCCTGCTAGCGGGAGTAGGGGAGACCCAGTACTTC. Full variable domain (rest looked up from reference TRBV11-2 and TRBJ2-5): EAGVAQSPRYKIIEKRQSVAFWCNPISGHATLYWYQQILGQGPKLLIQFQNNGVVDDSQLPKDRFSAERLKGVDSTLKIQPAKLEDSAVYLCASSLLAGVGETQYFGPGTRLLVL.

The rearrangement links TRBV9 to TRBJ1-4; D remains ambiguous. Germline V gene data show CDR1 as SGDLS and CDR2 as YYNGEE. Between the trimmed V and J ends, which lost 3 bases and 11 bases, there was a span of 11 bases. This CDR3 comprises 12 residues. The CDR3 here is CASSGTANKLFF. Written as DNA, the CDR3 is TGTGCCAGCAGCGGGACGGCGAACAAACTGTTTTTT.

The chain uses TRBV7-8 and TRBJ1-4; D is ambiguous. Germline values: CDR1 SGHVS, CDR2 FQNEAQ. This CDR3 has 15 amino acids. Trimming cost V 5 bases and J 8 bases, with 18 bases left between them. DNA for the CDR3: TGTGCCAGCAGCCCTTACACGGGTCAGAAAGAAAAACTGTTTTTT. This encodes CASSPYTGQKEKLFF.

J is TRBJ2-1 and V is TRBV7-9, with a weak D call TRBD2 (5 bases). Germline values: CDR1 SEHNR, CDR2 FQNEAQ (reference sequence). Trimming pared 1 base from V and 0 bases from J, leaving 7 bases between. The CDR3 has 15 amino acids. As DNA, the CDR3 is TGTGCCAGCAGCTTAGTGACTAACTCCTACAATGAGCAGTTCTTC. As protein: CASSLVTNSYNEQFF.

The rearrangement links TRBV25-1 to TRBJ1-2; D gene uncertain. Trimming left V 2 bases short and J 7 bases short, with 11 bases between. CDR3 size: 13 residues. Germline loops: CDR1 MGHDK, CDR2 SYGVNS. The CDR3 DNA reads as TGTGCCAGCAGTGAAGGAAACTCTGGTGGCTACACCTTC. Translation: CASSEGNSGGYTF.

The chain links TRBV10-3 to TRBJ1-6; D is perhaps TRBD1 (5 bases). This CDR3 spans 14 amino acids. Germline CDR1 is ENHRY and CDR2 is SYGVKD. Trimming removed 6 bases from V and 8 bases from J, with 14 bases in between. The CDR3 loop reads CAIRPQGGDSPLHF. As DNA, the CDR3 is TGTGCCATCAGGCCTCAGGGCGGCGATTCACCCCTCCACTTT.

This clone was observed a single time. The chain couples TRBV11-2 to TRBJ2-1, with TRBD2 matching 8 bases. This CDR3 region has 15 residues. Germline V gives CDR1 SGHAT, CDR2 FQNNGV. Trimming took 5 bases from V and 1 from J; bases not matched to a gene: 4. The CDR3 DNA follows: TGTGCCAGCAGCGCGGGAGGAGGTTCCTACAATGAGCAGTTCTTC. It is translated as CASSAGGGSYNEQFF. Full variable domain (remainder filled in from reference TRBV11-2 and TRBJ2-1): EAGVAQSPRYKIIEKRQSVAFWCNPISGHATLYWYQQILGQGPKLLIQFQNNGVVDDSQLPKDRFSAERLKGVDSTLKIQPAKLEDSAVYLCASSAGGGSYNEQFFGPGTRLTVL.

Notes on this clone: In the same sample, other DNA sequences code for this CDR3. J is TRBJ2-7 and V is TRBV4-1; 11 nucleotides agree with TRBD1. The junction had 2 bases not matched to a gene; V was cut back by 4 bases and J by 3 bases. This CDR3 contains 14 residues. In germline, CDR1 is MGHRA, CDR2 YSYEKL. The CDR3 nucleotides are TGCGCCAGCAGCCCTGGGACAGGGGGCTACGAGCAGTACTTC. Translation: CASSPGTGGYEQYF.

CDR3 amino acids: CASSFSRTYNEQFF. The CDR3 nucleotides are TGTGCCAGCAGTTTTAGCAGGACGTACAATGAGCAGTTCTTC. The genes are TRBV27 and TRBJ2-1; D gene unclear. V lost 3 bases to trimming and J lost 4 bases, with 10 bases between them. There are 14 residues in the CDR3. Germline CDR1 is MNHEY and CDR2 is SMNVEV (reference sequence).

The gene calls are TRBV6-5 and TRBJ2-7; 8 nucleotides align to TRBD1. CDR1 is MNHEY, CDR2 SVGAGI, per germline. The CDR3 sequence is 13 residues long. The ends lost 5 bases at V and 3 bases at J; junction bases unmatched: 3. In nucleotides, the CDR3 is TGTGCCAGCAGTGTGACAGGGGACTACGAGCAGTACTTC. This encodes CASSVTGDYEQYF.

The chain joins TRBV29-1 to TRBJ2-5, with D hard to call. The V end lost 0 bases, the J end lost 3 bases, and 17 bases lay between the germline ends. Germline lookup yields CDR1 SQVTM and CDR2 ANQGSEA. This CDR3 region has 16 residues. The CDR3 sequence: CSVEDQISWVEETQYF. DNA of the CDR3: TGCAGCGTTGAAGATCAAATTAGCTGGGTAGAAGAGACCCAGTACTTC.

The chain carries TRBV19 and TRBJ2-3; no clear D. The germline gives CDR1 LNHDA, CDR2 SQIVND (reference sequence). The CDR3 spans 13 residues. The ends were cut back, 5 bases at V and 1 base at J, with 7 bases in the middle. CDR3 region: CASSLAGTDTQYF. CDR3 DNA: TGTGCCAGTAGTTTAGCCGGCACAGATACGCAGTATTTT.

The genes are TRBV29-1 and TRBJ2-2; 10 bases map to TRBD2. The CDR3 has 15 residues. CDR1 is SQVTM, CDR2 ANQGSEA, per germline. V gave up 7 bases and J gave up 2 bases; unmatched junction bases: 7. The CDR3 reads CSAEGLASNTGELFF. DNA of the CDR3: TGCAGCGCCGAGGGACTAGCGTCAAACACCGGGGAGCTGTTTTTT.

The J gene is TRBJ1-1, the V gene TRBV19; D gene unclear. The CDR3 sequence is 15 residues long. Germline CDR1 is LNHDA and CDR2 is SQIVND (reference sequence). Trimming left V 1 base short and J 0 bases short, with 9 bases between. CDR3 coding DNA: TGTGCCAGTAGTATAGGCCTATCGCTGAACACTGAAGCTTTCTTT. Translating it yields CASSIGLSLNTEAFF.